The clone carrying this TCR beta chain was counted only a few times. The antigen remains unidentified. With the Oncomine TCR Beta short-read assay, DNA from cultured CD4+ T cells was sequenced. TCRdb processed the PCR reads anew with MiXCR; each CDR3 protein has one entry. The data contain roughly 12,000 distinct CDR3 sequences, approximately 50% of them seen just once; the ten biggest clones take up roughly 27%. This CDR3 has 13 amino acids. V lost 1 base and J 7 bases, leaving 13 bases between the germline ends. Germline V gene lookup returns CDR1 DFQATT and CDR2 SNEGSKA (reference sequence). The sample is drawn from a study of vaccination and CD4 T cells after COVID-19. Sample treatment: 10-day PBMC culture with coronavirus spike peptide pools or control peptides (ViraFEST assay).

V and J are TRBV20-1 and TRBJ1-2; D may be TRBD1 (5 bases). The receptor was derived from a human donor who had recovered from COVID-19. Sample: CD4+ T cells from blood, cultured in vitro. CDR3 DNA: TGCAGTGCTAGAGGGGCAACCGGGGGTGGCTACACCTTC. Protein: CSARGATGGGYTF.